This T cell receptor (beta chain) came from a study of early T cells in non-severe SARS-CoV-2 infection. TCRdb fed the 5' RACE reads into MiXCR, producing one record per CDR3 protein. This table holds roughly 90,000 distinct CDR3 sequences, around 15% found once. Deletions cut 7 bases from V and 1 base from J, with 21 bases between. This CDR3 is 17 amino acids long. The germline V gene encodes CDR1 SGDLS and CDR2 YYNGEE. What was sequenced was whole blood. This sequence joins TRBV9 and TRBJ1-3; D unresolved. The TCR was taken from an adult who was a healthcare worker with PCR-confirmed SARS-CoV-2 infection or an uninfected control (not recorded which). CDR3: CASDGKAASSSGNTIYF. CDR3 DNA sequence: TGTGCCAGCGATGGGAAGGCAGCCTCTTCATCTGGAAACACCATATATTTT.